Sequencing of this TCR beta chain was carried out in a study of human T cells and chemical hapten exposure. The CDR3 is made up of 15 amino acids. CDR1 is KGHDR, CDR2 SFDVKD, per germline. Trimming left V 7 bases short and J 4 bases short, with 18 bases between. TCRdb re-analysed the RACE reads in MiXCR, keeping a single row per CDR3 protein. Of around 260,000 distinct CDR3 sequences in the sample, over 8% were seen once. This clonotype was found many times. Time point specified: pre-sensitization, week 0. Noted treatment: therapeutic diphenylcyclopropenone sensitization with weekly scalp DPC. This sequence was found in a woman in her thirties or forties with alopecia areata. Some clones in this sample may be carry-over from other donors' samples. V and J are TRBV24-1 and TRBJ2-5; either TRBD1 or TRBD2 may supply D (6 bases each). The sample consisted of whole blood, taken in connection with sensitization to the hapten diphenylcyclopropenone (DPC). In DNA, the CDR3 is TGTGCCACCAGGAGTTCAGGGGAGGTAGGAGAGACCCAGTACTTC. This gives the protein CATRSSGEVGETQYF.